This T cell receptor (beta chain) was identified in a study of CD8+CD57+ T cells in acquired aplastic anemia. Study overall: The average for DNA from sorted CD4+ and CD8+ cells was 2.5 to 4 ug.

CDR1 and CDR2 (germline): MGHDK, SYGVNS. V shed 6 bases and J 4 bases; nucleotides not matched to a gene: 17. The CDR3 has 17 amino acids. Remarks on this clonotype: The target antigen is unknown.

The template for TCR beta VDJ and CDR3 sequence profiling was genomic DNA. Using its own MiXCR run on the reads, TCRdb lists one record per CDR3 protein. The sample yields just over 450,000 distinct CDR3 sequences, around 30% seen once. General observations from the study: Patients had around 28 CD8+ CDR3 sequences in common with controls (the shared set).

The patients chosen for sequencing had shown expansion of CD8+CD57+ cells (detected by flow cytometry). Prior therapy had not been administered to any patient at the time of blood sampling. The sequenced sample consisted of sorted CD4+, CD8+, or CD8+CD57+ T cells (not recorded which) from PBMCs. The chain is built from TRBV25-1 and TRBJ2-5, with 7 nucleotides matching TRBD1. This sequence was found in a human donor with aplastic anemia. The CDR3 spells CASSPKRTGDFTETQYF. As DNA, the CDR3 is TGTGCCAGCAGCCCTAAACGAACAGGGGATTTTACAGAGACCCAGTACTTC.